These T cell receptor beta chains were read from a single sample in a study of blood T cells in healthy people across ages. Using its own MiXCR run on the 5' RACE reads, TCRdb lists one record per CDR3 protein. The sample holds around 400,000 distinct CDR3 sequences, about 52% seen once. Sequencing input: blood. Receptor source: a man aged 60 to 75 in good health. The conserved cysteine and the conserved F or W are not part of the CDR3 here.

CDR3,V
ASISREDGANVLT,TRBV6-5
ASSPRAWFYT,TRBV28
ASSPGGALQETQY,TRBV7-2
ATRTGTGGRDEKLF,TRBV7-2
ASSVTATGTYEQY,TRBV9
ASSVTSGRVSEQF,TRBV5-1
ASSPLGKQETQY,TRBV7-9
ASSVTGAQETQY,TRBV9
AISSLRGADYGYT,TRBV10-3
SARGFDRQETQY,TRBV20-1
ASSPRFSNYGYT,TRBV3-1
ASRGHRRDTQY,TRBV12-3/TRBV12-4
ASRPPQGYGQPQH,TRBV28
ASRLGGGETQY,TRBV27
SVEGTGGQPQH,TRBV29-1
ASSLGGRDNEQF,TRBV7-7
AISDGAGDTQY,TRBV10-3
ASSLDPSPQYRGEAF,TRBV7-7
ASLPGAEAF,TRBV7-2
SARDPRRGNEQY,TRBV20-1
ASSLPGTYQPQH,TRBV7-9
ASSRGQLSSGANVLT,TRBV7-2
SARVEGGGGYT,TRBV20-1
ASSLARGGSPLH,TRBV12-3/TRBV12-4
ASSPLTSGNYEQY,TRBV14
SALKSGTRAYNEQF,TRBV20-1
ASTFRTEAF,TRBV7-2
ASSSGTSGKDEQF,TRBV7-3
ASSPVGTSSYEQY,TRBV5-6
ASSPHRSFSYEQY,TRBV9
ASSAVLLTTGGQY,TRBV28
ASSPTPVPLDTQY,TRBV11-2
ASSTSGGEPYNEQF,TRBV6-5
ASSGQANTGELF,TRBV7-2
ASSFVGQGPKEAF,TRBV28
SDVTYNEQF,TRBV29-1
ASSPTGYRQY,TRBV28
ASSYSSPGGTQPQH,TRBV6-2/TRBV6-3
ASSFQKGGVTEAF,TRBV7-3
AWSRAGRGEETQY,TRBV30